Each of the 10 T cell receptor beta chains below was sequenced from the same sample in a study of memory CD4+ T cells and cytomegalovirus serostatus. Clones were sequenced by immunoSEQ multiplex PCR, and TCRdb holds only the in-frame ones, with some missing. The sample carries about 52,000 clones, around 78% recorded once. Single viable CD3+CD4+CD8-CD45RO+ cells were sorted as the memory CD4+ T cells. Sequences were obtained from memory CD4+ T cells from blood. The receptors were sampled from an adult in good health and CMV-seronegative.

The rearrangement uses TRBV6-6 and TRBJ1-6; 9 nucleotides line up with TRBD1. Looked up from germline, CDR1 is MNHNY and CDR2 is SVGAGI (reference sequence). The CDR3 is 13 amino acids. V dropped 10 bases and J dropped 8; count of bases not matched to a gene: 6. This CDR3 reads CATRTGDYSPLHF. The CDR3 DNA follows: TGTGCCACTAGGACAGGGGATTATTCACCCCTCCACTTT.

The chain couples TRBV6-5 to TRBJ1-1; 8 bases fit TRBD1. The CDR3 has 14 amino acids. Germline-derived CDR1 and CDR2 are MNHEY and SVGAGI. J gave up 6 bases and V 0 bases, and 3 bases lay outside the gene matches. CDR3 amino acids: CASSYSGQGPEAFF. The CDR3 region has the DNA TGTGCCAGCAGTTACTCAGGACAGGGCCCTGAAGCTTTCTTT.

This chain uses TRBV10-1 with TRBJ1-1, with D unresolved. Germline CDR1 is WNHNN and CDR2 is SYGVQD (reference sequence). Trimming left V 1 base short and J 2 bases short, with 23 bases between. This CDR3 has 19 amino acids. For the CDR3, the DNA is TGCGCCAGCAGTGAGTATACGGCCGCGCGGGCACCTTCTAACACTGAAGCTTTCTTT. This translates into CASSEYTAARAPSNTEAFF.

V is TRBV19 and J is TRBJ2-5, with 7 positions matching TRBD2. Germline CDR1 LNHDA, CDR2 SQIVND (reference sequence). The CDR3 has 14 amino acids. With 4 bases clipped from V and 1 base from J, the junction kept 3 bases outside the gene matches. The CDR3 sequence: CASSSGGSQETQYF. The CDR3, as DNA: TGTGCCAGTAGTAGCGGGGGTTCCCAAGAGACCCAGTACTTC.

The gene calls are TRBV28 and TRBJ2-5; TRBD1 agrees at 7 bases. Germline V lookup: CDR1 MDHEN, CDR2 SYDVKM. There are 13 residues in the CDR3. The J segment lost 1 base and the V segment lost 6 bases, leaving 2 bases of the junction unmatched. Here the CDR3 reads CASRGTAQETQYF. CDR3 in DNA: TGTGCCAGCAGGGGGACAGCCCAAGAGACCCAGTACTTC.

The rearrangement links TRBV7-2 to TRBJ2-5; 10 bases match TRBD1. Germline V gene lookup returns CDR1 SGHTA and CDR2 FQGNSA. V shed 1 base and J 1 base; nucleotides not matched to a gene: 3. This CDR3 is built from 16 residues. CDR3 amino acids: CASSLVDRGTQETQYF. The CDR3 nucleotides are TGTGCCAGCAGCTTAGTGGACAGGGGGACCCAAGAGACCCAGTACTTC. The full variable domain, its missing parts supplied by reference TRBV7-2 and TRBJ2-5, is GAGVSQSPSNKVTEKGKDVELRCDPISGHTALYWYRQSLGQGLEFLIYFQGNSAPDKSGLPSDRFSAERTGGSVSTLTIQRTQQEDSAVYLCASSLVDRGTQETQYFGPGTRLLVL.

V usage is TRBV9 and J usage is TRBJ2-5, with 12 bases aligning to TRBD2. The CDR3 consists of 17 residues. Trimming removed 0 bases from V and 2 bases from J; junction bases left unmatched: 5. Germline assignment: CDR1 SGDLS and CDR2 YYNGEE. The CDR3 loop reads CASSVAPLAGGQETQYF. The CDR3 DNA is TGTGCCAGCAGCGTAGCCCCCCTAGCGGGGGGGCAAGAGACCCAGTACTTC.

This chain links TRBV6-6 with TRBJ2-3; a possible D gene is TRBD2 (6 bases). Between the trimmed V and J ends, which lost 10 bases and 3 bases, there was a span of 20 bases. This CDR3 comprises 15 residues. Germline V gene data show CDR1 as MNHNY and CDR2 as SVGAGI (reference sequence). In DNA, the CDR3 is TGTGCCATCTCAACCCTGGGGGGTTCGACAGATACGCAGTATTTT. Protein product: CAISTLGGSTDTQYF.

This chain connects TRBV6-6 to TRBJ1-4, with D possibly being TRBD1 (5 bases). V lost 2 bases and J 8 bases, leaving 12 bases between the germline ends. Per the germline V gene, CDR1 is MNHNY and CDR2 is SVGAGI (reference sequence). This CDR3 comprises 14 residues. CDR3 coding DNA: TGTGCCAGCAGTTACCGGGACGGGGCCGAAAAACTGTTTTTT. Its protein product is CASSYRDGAEKLFF.

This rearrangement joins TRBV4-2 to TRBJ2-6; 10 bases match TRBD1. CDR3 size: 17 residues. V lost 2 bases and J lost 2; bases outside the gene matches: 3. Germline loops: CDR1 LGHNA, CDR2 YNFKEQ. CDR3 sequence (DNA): TGTGCCAGCAGCCAAACCGGGACAGGGGCTGGGGCCAACGTCCTGACTTTC. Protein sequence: CASSQTGTGAGANVLTF.